This T cell receptor (beta chain) was recovered during a study of CD8 T cells in ankylosing spondylitis. 5'-RACE, quantitative and with molecular barcodes, yielded the TCR beta libraries. TCRdb passed the 5' RACE reads through MiXCR, listing each CDR3 protein once. The sample has some 150,000 distinct CDR3 sequences, roughly 44% seen once. The germline gives CDR1 MNHEY, CDR2 SVGEGT. The length of the CDR3 is 17 residues. The V end was cut by 0 bases, the J end by 5 bases, with 17 bases between. General study findings and limits: Blood of patients with ankylosing spondylitis appeared to be characterized by a TCR beta motif of several highly homologous variants. Significant enrichment of disease-linked clones was reported in matched ankylosing spondylitis synovial fluid.

To note about this clonotype: Antigen specificity is unknown.

The rearrangement uses TRBV6-2 or TRBV6-3 and TRBJ2-1; D is perhaps TRBD1 or TRBD2 (5 bases each). Sequencing used synovial fluid, either unsorted or a sorted T cell fraction (not recorded which). This receptor was identified in a male donor with ankylosing spondylitis. The CDR3: CASSYSHFGASNNEQFF. The CDR3 DNA is TGTGCCAGCAGTTACTCCCATTTCGGGGCATCTAACAATGAGCAGTTCTTC.